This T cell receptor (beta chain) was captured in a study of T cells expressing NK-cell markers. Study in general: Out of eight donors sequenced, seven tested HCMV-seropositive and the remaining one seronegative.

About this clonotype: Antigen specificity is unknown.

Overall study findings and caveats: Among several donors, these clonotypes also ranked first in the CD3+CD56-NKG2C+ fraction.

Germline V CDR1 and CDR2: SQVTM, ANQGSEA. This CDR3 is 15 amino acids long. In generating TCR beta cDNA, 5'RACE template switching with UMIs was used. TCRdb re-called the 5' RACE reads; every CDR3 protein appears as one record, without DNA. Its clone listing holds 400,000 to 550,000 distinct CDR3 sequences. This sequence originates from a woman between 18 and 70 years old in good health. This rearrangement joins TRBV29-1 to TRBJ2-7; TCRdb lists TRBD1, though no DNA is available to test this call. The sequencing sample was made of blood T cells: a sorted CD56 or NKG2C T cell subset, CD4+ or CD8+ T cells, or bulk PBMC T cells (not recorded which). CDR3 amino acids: CSVGGLVGDPYEQYF.